This T cell receptor beta chain was sequenced in a study of T-cell reconstitution after alpha-beta-depleted transplantation in children. Study-wide results and limits: TCRbeta diversity was high at day 60 in some patients (a result of surviving recipient T cells and thymic progenitors).

Unique molecular identifiers featured in how the TCRbeta library was prepared. TCRdb processed the PCR reads anew with MiXCR; each CDR3 protein has one entry. The sample has fewer than 550,000 distinct CDR3 sequences; roughly an eighth are singletons. The CDR3 loop spans 16 amino acids. V shed 0 bases and J 3 bases; nucleotides not matched to a gene: 3. Germline CDR1 and CDR2: LGHNA and YNFKEQ. Points on this clonotype: Antigen: not known.

Sequenced material: PBMCs, mostly from graft donor cells, taken 180 days after TCRalphabeta/CD19-depleted stem cell transplant. This TCR derives from a female patient aged 2-9 years who had a stem cell transplant for aplastic anemia, so the T cells may come from the graft donor. This chain connects TRBV4-2 to TRBJ1-3; 9 positions agree with TRBD1. CDR3: CASSQEGTGIGNTIYF. The CDR3 bases are TGTGCCAGCAGCCAAGAGGGGACAGGGATTGGAAACACCATATATTTT.